One and the same sample provided the 18 T cell receptor beta chains below, sequenced in a study of a mutant IDH1 vaccine in newly diagnosed glioma. Indicated time point: baseline, week 1 (first vaccination visit). Regarding treatment: pre-vaccination baseline after standard-of-care therapy. Assay used: immunoSEQ multiplex PCR; TCRdb lists only in-frame clones, some missing. Of around 63,000 clones in the sample, 75% to 95% were seen once. The material was PBMCs, obtained from a glioma patient treated with radiotherapy, temozolomide or both. The source is a man in his fifties with glioma.

In this sample, this clone turned up once. This sequence joins TRBV5-1 and TRBJ2-7, with D hard to call. With 2 bases removed from V and 1 base from J, the gap between germline ends came to 10 bases. Germline CDR1 is SGHRS and CDR2 is YFSETQ. CDR3 length equals 14 residues. As DNA, the CDR3 is TGCGCCAGCAGCTTCCTGACGGAGTCCTACGAGCAGTACTTC. Its protein product is CASSFLTESYEQYF.

The count of this clone is one. The CDR3 sequence: CSVPGRLKQYF. DNA of the CDR3: TGCAGTGTTCCGGGCCGGTTGAAGCAGTACTTC. The chain combines TRBV20-1 with TRBJ2-7, with D uncertain. The ends were cut back, 7 bases at V and 8 bases at J, with 15 bases in the middle. The CDR3 has 11 amino acids. CDR1 and CDR2 (germline): DFQATT, SNEGSKA (reference sequence).

The chain joins TRBV5-1 to TRBJ1-6; D is unresolved. The CDR3 spans 16 residues. V was pared by 4 bases and J by 0 bases, with 11 bases between. From germline, CDR1 is SGHRS and CDR2 YFSETQ. Written as DNA, the CDR3 is TGCGCCAGCAGCGCCTTACTAAGCTCCTATAATTCACCCCTCCACTTT. Its translation is CASSALLSSYNSPLHF.

V usage is TRBV19 and J usage is TRBJ1-2, with D possibly being TRBD1 (6 bases). In germline, CDR1 is LNHDA, CDR2 SQIVND (reference sequence). The V end was cut by 5 bases, the J end by 7 bases, with 14 bases between. This CDR3 comprises 13 residues. The CDR3 sequence: CASSVHRDFGYTF. The CDR3, as DNA: TGTGCCAGTAGTGTCCACAGGGATTTTGGCTACACCTTC.

The chain joins TRBV25-1 to TRBJ2-1, with 7 bases fitting TRBD1. This CDR3 spans 15 amino acids. Germline V gene lookup returns CDR1 MGHDK and CDR2 SYGVNS. Trimming removed 3 bases from V and 6 bases from J; junction bases left unmatched: 8. CDR3 amino acids: CASSENRGYRNEQFF. CDR3 coding DNA: TGTGCCAGCAGTGAGAACAGGGGATATCGCAATGAGCAGTTCTTC.

This clone was found once. The chain combines TRBV27 with TRBJ1-2; TRBD1 aligns across 10 bases. Germline trimming cut 5 bases from V and 6 bases from J; bases unmatched to any gene: 9. The CDR3 extends over 15 amino acids. Germline CDR1 reads MNHEY; CDR2 reads SMNVEV (reference sequence). For the CDR3, the DNA is TGTGCCAGCAGTACTCGGGACAGGGGTATAGATGGCTACACCTTC. Translated, it gives CASSTRDRGIDGYTF.

CDR3 in amino acids: CASSLEVAGAFF. CDR3 bases: TGTGCCAGCAGCTTAGAGGTTGCTGGAGCTTTCTTT. This chain uses TRBV7-9 with TRBJ1-1; D unclear. This CDR3 comprises 12 residues. V lost 1 base, J lost 10 bases, and 10 bases lay in between. CDR1 SEHNR and CDR2 FQNEAQ come from the germline V gene (reference sequence).

The rearrangement joins TRBV5-8 to TRBJ1-5, with TRBD1 as a possible D gene (6 bases). Germline V gene data show CDR1 as SGHTS and CDR2 as YDEGEE. V shed 1 base and J shed 5 bases, with 10 bases lying between them. The CDR3 runs 14 residues. The CDR3 loop reads CASSLSNRDQPQHF. The CDR3, as DNA: TGTGCCAGCAGCTTGAGCAACAGGGATCAGCCCCAGCATTTT. Full variable domain (outside the CDR3, taken from reference TRBV5-8 and TRBJ1-5): EAGVTQSPTHLIKTRGQQATLRCSPISGHTSVYWYQQALGLGLQFLLWYDEGEERNRGNFPPRFSGRQFPNYSSELNVNALELEDSALYLCASSLSNRDQPQHFGDGTRLSIL.

This chain joins TRBV5-4 and TRBJ1-5; no definite D call. The CDR3 is made up of 13 amino acids. CDR1 is SGHNT, CDR2 YYREEE, per germline (reference sequence). V was shortened by 0 bases and J by 5 bases, with 6 bases between the two germline ends. CDR3 region: CASSLAADQPQHF. CDR3 bases: TGTGCCAGCAGCTTGGCCGCGGATCAGCCCCAGCATTTT. Together with reference TRBV5-4 and TRBJ1-5, the CDR3 gives the full variable domain: ETGVTQSPTHLIKTRGQQVTLRCSSQSGHNTVSWYQQALGQGPQFIFQYYREEENGRGNFPPRFSGLQFPNYSSELNVNALELDDSALYLCASSLAADQPQHFGDGTRLSIL.

This clone was observed a few times. The V and J genes are TRBV2 and TRBJ2-7; no clear D gene. The CDR3 contains 11 residues. Germline values: CDR1 SNHLY, CDR2 FYNNEI. The V and J ends lost 4 bases and 2 bases respectively, with 3 bases between them. The CDR3 loop reads CASSGTYEQYF. DNA of the CDR3: TGTGCCAGCAGTGGGACCTACGAGCAGTACTTC.

V is TRBV29-1 and J is TRBJ1-1; D might be TRBD1 (5 bases). In germline, CDR1 is SQVTM, CDR2 ANQGSEA. This CDR3 is built from 15 residues. V lost 7 bases and J 6 bases, leaving 24 bases between the germline ends. CDR3 coding DNA: TGCAGCGGATCTCCGGGACCGACAATGTACTCTGAAGCTTTCTTT. Protein sequence: CSGSPGPTMYSEAFF. Based on the CDR3 plus reference TRBV29-1 and TRBJ1-1, the full variable domain is SAVISQKPSRDICQRGTSLTIQCQVDSQVTMMFWYRQQPGQSLTLIATANQGSEATYESGFVIDKFPISRPNLTFSTLTVSNMSPEDSSIYLCSGSPGPTMYSEAFFGQGTRLTVV.

J is TRBJ1-1 and V is TRBV5-1; D is undetermined. This CDR3 is built from 14 residues. Germline V CDR1 and CDR2: SGHRS, YFSETQ. Trimming shortened V by 0 bases and J by 2 bases, and 8 bases separated the two germline ends. This CDR3 is CASSLATANTEAFF. CDR3 nucleotide sequence: TGCGCCAGCAGCTTGGCCACAGCAAACACTGAAGCTTTCTTT.

The rearrangement links TRBV19 to TRBJ2-1; weak D call: TRBD1 (6 bases). The V and J ends lost 3 bases and 4 bases respectively, with 16 bases between them. Germline V gives CDR1 LNHDA, CDR2 SQIVND (reference sequence). The CDR3 consists of 16 residues. This CDR3 is CASSIYPGTKYNEQFF. CDR3 nucleotides: TGTGCCAGTAGTATTTACCCCGGGACAAAATACAATGAGCAGTTCTTC.

J is TRBJ2-7 and V is TRBV4-1, with D perhaps assigned TRBD1 or TRBD2 (5 bases each). This CDR3 is built from 13 residues. The V and J ends lost 1 base and 4 bases respectively, with 8 bases between them. Germline V gene lookup returns CDR1 MGHRA and CDR2 YSYEKL. The DNA for the CDR3 is TGCGCCAGCAGCCAAGGGGGGTTTTACGAGCAGTACTTC. Amino acids: CASSQGGFYEQYF.

This chain connects TRBV27 to TRBJ2-7, with a tentative D call TRBD2 (5 bases). The V end lost 4 bases, the J end lost 3 bases, and 10 bases lay between the germline ends. The germline CDR1 and CDR2 sequences are MNHEY and SMNVEV (reference sequence). The CDR3 is 13 residues long. CDR3 region: CASSSGIRYEQYF. The CDR3 coding sequence is TGTGCCAGCAGTTCGGGGATCCGCTACGAGCAGTACTTC.

The chain combines TRBV7-2 with TRBJ2-1, with no clear D. The germline CDR1 and CDR2 sequences are SGHTA and FQGNSA. Trimming cost V 0 bases and J 7 bases, with 10 bases left between them. The CDR3 loop spans 14 amino acids. In DNA form, the CDR3 reads TGTGCCAGCAGCTTAGCCCCCCCCAGAAATGAGCAGTTCTTC. Amino acids: CASSLAPPRNEQFF.

In this sample, this clone turned up once. This chain joins TRBV2 and TRBJ2-5; 10 positions agree with TRBD1. The CDR3 consists of 16 residues. In germline, CDR1 is SNHLY, CDR2 FYNNEI. With V trimmed by 10 bases and J by 4 bases, 15 bases remained unmatched. The DNA of the CDR3 is TGTGCCAAAGCCCGGGACAGGGGTAGGAGGGGAGAGACCCAGTACTTC. This gives the protein CAKARDRGRRGETQYF.

The V gene is TRBV2, the J gene TRBJ2-7; D is unclear. The CDR3 covers 14 residues. Germline V lookup: CDR1 SNHLY, CDR2 FYNNEI. Trimming pared 1 base from V and 3 bases from J, leaving 10 bases between. The CDR3 sequence: CASSEEVQSYEQYF. The CDR3 nucleotides read TGTGCCAGCAGTGAAGAGGTTCAGAGCTACGAGCAGTACTTC.